This paragraph reports one TCR beta chain. The data were taken from a study of control samples from healthy donors and cancer patients. Germline CDR1 and CDR2: SGHRS and YFSETQ. The CDR3 has 14 amino acids. The ends lost 0 bases at V and 3 bases at J; junction bases unmatched: 2. TCRdb keeps only in-frame clones here, not all; method: immunoSEQ multiplex PCR. The profile covers over 100,000 clones, with 75% to 95% appearing a single time and under 3% taken by the ten largest. V usage is TRBV5-1 and J usage is TRBJ2-5; 7 bases match TRBD2. The sample consisted of blood. This sequence was found in a man aged 35 to 55 in good health. CDR3 DNA sequence: TGCGCCAGCAGCTTGGCTAGCGGTGAAGAGACCCAGTACTTC. Amino acids: CASSLASGEETQYF.